This T cell receptor beta chain was captured in a study of blood T cell repertoires in COVID-19. This clone was seen a few times. The method was immunoSEQ multiplex PCR; TCRdb's version includes in-frame clones alone and lacks a portion of them. Of about 160,000 clones listed, about 74% are singletons. This CDR3 contains 13 residues. Germline loops: CDR1 MGHRA, CDR2 YSYEKL. After removal of 4 bases from V and 6 bases from J, the junction contained 2 bases not matched to a gene. The sequence was collected from a man between 60 and 70 years old with acute or convalescent COVID-19. The sequencing sample was made of peripheral blood. This rearrangement joins TRBV4-1 to TRBJ2-7; TRBD1 matches at 11 bases. The CDR3 nucleotides are TGCGCCAGCAGCCGCGGGACAGGGGGCGAGCAGTACTTC. Translating gives CASSRGTGGEQYF.